The clone carrying this T cell receptor (beta chain) was recorded at least ten times. Its antigen remains unknown. These data originate in a study of T cell repertoires in cytomegalovirus infection. Overall study: CMV infection plus the matching HLA type was flagged by public TCR beta signatures.

Germline CDR1 and CDR2: SGHTA and FQGNSA. The CDR3 spans 14 residues. Trimming left V 2 bases short and J 6 bases short, with 8 bases between. TCRdb itself ran the reads through MiXCR, one entry per CDR3 protein. The table records 250,000 to 400,000 distinct CDR3 sequences, around a quarter of them present only once. Regarding the study as a whole: Adding up the frequency of public TCR beta families identified people who carried CMV plus the relevant HLA. Clonotypes of TCR beta that were HLA-C-restricted and CMV-specific dominated the ex vivo response.

This sequence was found in a human donor in good health (CMV status not recorded). Some clones in this sample may be carry-over from other donors' samples. The sample here was cultured PBMCs, taken from culture after CMV antigen stimulation. The rearrangement links TRBV7-2 to TRBJ1-6; the D is unclear. The CDR3 region has the DNA TGTGCCAGCAGCTTAACGGCCAGTAATTCACCCCTCCACTTT. Protein product: CASSLTASNSPLHF.